This is a list of T cell receptor beta chains from one sample in a study of T-cell memory formation after mild COVID-19. TCRdb redid the calling of the 5' RACE reads with MiXCR, one entry per CDR3 protein. The table lists roughly 400,000 distinct CDR3 sequences, about a sixth of them singletons, with under 25% in the top ten. Specimen: PBMCs or a T cell subset sorted from them (not recorded which). These receptor sequences come from a man between 18 and 35 years old who had mild COVID-19 (a few samples of this study predate the infection). Cell type and time point are not known. Each CDR3 is given with its conserved first and last residue. The order of the fields is clone size, D gene, J gene, V gene, CDR3 protein, CDR3 DNA. The D gene is left open where the match is weak. Expanded clones get a size class; other rows say once, few or many, or leave the size out.

size: -
D: -
J: TRBJ2-2
V: TRBV18
CDR3: CASSHVGQPNTGELFF
DNA: TGTGCCAGCTCACATGTAGGACAGCCGAACACCGGGGAGCTGTTTTTT

size: few
D: -
J: TRBJ1-2
V: TRBV6-6
CDR3: CASSLGGAYGYTF
DNA: TGTGCCAGCAGCTTAGGAGGGGCCTATGGCTACACCTTC

size: few
D: -
J: TRBJ1-2
V: TRBV19
CDR3: CASSSRETYDGYTF
DNA: TGTGCCAGTAGTTCCCGGGAAACCTACGATGGCTACACCTTC

size: few
D: TRBD2
J: TRBJ2-5
V: TRBV29-1
CDR3: CSVEGELAGGPPRTQYF
DNA: TGCAGCGTTGAAGGCGAACTAGCGGGGGGGCCCCCCCGGACCCAGTACTTC

size: -
D: -
J: TRBJ2-6
V: TRBV7-3
CDR3: CASSPTGTNSGANVLTF
DNA: TGTGCCAGCAGTCCCACAGGCACCAACTCTGGGGCCAACGTCCTGACTTTC

size: few
D: -
J: TRBJ1-5
V: TRBV6-6
CDR3: CASKVSNQPQHF
DNA: TGTGCCAGCAAAGTCAGCAATCAGCCCCAGCATTTT

size: few
D: TRBD1
J: TRBJ2-1
V: TRBV10-2
CDR3: CASRTGGDEQFF
DNA: TGCGCCAGCAGGACAGGGGGAGATGAGCAGTTCTTC

size: few
D: -
J: TRBJ2-3
V: TRBV7-3
CDR3: CASSSSGVSDTQYF
DNA: TGTGCCAGCAGCTCCTCAGGGGTTTCAGATACGCAGTATTTT

size: few
D: -
J: TRBJ1-4
V: TRBV28
CDR3: CASLRSGAEKLFF
DNA: TGTGCCAGCCTTCGGTCCGGGGCGGAAAAACTGTTTTTT

size: -
D: TRBD2
J: TRBJ2-5
V: TRBV28
CDR3: CASSIRGGAQETQYF
DNA: TGTGCCAGCAGTATCCGGGGGGGCGCGCAGGAGACCCAGTACTTC

size: many
D: -
J: TRBJ2-4
V: TRBV4-3
CDR3: CASSQESSRAKNIQYF
DNA: TGCGCCAGCAGCCAAGAGAGCTCGAGAGCCAAAAACATTCAGTACTTC

size: few
D: -
J: TRBJ1-1
V: TRBV12-3/TRBV12-4
CDR3: CASSPRGGSTEAFF
DNA: TGTGCCAGCAGTCCCCGGGGGGGTAGCACTGAAGCTTTCTTT

size: -
D: TRBD2
J: TRBJ2-3
V: TRBV4-3
CDR3: CASSRWRGDSDTQYF
DNA: TGCGCCAGCAGCCGGTGGCGGGGGGACTCAGATACGCAGTATTTT

size: few
D: -
J: TRBJ2-5
V: TRBV12-3/TRBV12-4
CDR3: CASSLARRDETQYF
DNA: TGTGCCAGCAGTTTAGCGCGCAGGGATGAGACCCAGTACTTC

size: -
D: TRBD2
J: TRBJ2-5
V: TRBV13
CDR3: CASSGWTSKQETQYF
DNA: TGTGCCAGCAGCGGTTGGACTAGCAAACAAGAGACCCAGTACTTC

size: many
D: TRBD1
J: TRBJ1-2
V: TRBV12-3/TRBV12-4
CDR3: CASSWTGYGYTF
DNA: TGTGCCAGCAGTTGGACAGGATATGGCTACACCTTC

size: -
D: -
J: TRBJ2-1
V: TRBV28
CDR3: CASSWPVHSLKGNEQFF
DNA: TGTGCCAGCAGTTGGCCTGTCCACAGTTTAAAGGGCAATGAGCAGTTCTTC

size: -
D: -
J: TRBJ1-2
V: TRBV28
CDR3: CASSLYRGRGYTF
DNA: TGTGCCAGCAGTTTATATCGGGGGCGCGGCTACACCTTC

size: -
D: TRBD1
J: TRBJ1-2
V: TRBV28
CDR3: CASSPGQGGFGYTF
DNA: TGTGCCAGCAGCCCGGGACAGGGGGGCTTTGGCTACACCTTC

size: few
D: TRBD2
J: TRBJ2-5
V: TRBV4-3
CDR3: CASSQVGGVKETQYF
DNA: TGCGCCAGCAGCCAAGTGGGGGGGGTTAAGGAGACCCAGTACTTC

size: few
D: -
J: TRBJ2-1
V: TRBV9
CDR3: CASSTLGIGGYNEQFF
DNA: TGTGCCAGCAGTACGCTAGGGATCGGAGGTTACAATGAGCAGTTCTTC

size: -
D: TRBD1
J: TRBJ2-7
V: TRBV6-2/TRBV6-3
CDR3: CASSGGQIIYEQYF
DNA: TGTGCCAGCAGTGGGGGACAGATCATCTACGAGCAGTACTTC

size: -
D: -
J: TRBJ1-3
V: TRBV28
CDR3: CAATGRVGNTIYF
DNA: TGTGCCGCCACAGGGAGGGTTGGAAACACCATATATTTT

size: few
D: -
J: TRBJ2-3
V: TRBV4-3
CDR3: CASSQGAWEQTDTQYF
DNA: TGCGCCAGCAGCCAAGGGGCGTGGGAGCAAACAGATACGCAGTATTTT

size: -
D: -
J: TRBJ2-7
V: TRBV6-2/TRBV6-3
CDR3: CASSYMAGGTYEQYF
DNA: TGTGCCAGCAGTTACATGGCGGGCGGAACCTACGAGCAGTACTTC

size: -
D: TRBD1
J: TRBJ1-1
V: TRBV7-9
CDR3: CASSSGGDGSGPEAFF
DNA: TGTGCCAGCAGCTCAGGGGGCGACGGGTCCGGGCCTGAAGCTTTCTTT

size: many
D: -
J: TRBJ1-3
V: TRBV6-2/TRBV6-3
CDR3: CASRPLRQVLRISGNTIYF
DNA: TGTGCCAGCAGACCCCTACGACAGGTCCTTCGGATCTCTGGAAACACCATATATTTT

size: -
D: -
J: TRBJ2-1
V: TRBV20-1
CDR3: CSARVIRQGQFF
DNA: TGCAGTGCTAGAGTTATACGGCAGGGGCAGTTCTTC

size: -
D: -
J: TRBJ1-1
V: TRBV6-2/TRBV6-3
CDR3: CASSYLTDRNTEAFF
DNA: TGTGCCAGCAGTTACCTGACCGACAGGAACACTGAAGCTTTCTTT

size: few
D: -
J: TRBJ2-1
V: TRBV24-1
CDR3: CATSDFGTNNEQFF
DNA: TGTGCCACCAGTGATTTCGGCACCAACAATGAGCAGTTCTTC

size: many
D: -
J: TRBJ2-1
V: TRBV4-1
CDR3: CASSQGLTGKGSYNEQFF
DNA: TGCGCCAGCAGCCAAGGGCTTACAGGGAAAGGCTCCTACAATGAGCAGTTCTTC

size: few
D: -
J: TRBJ2-7
V: TRBV5-1
CDR3: CASSLAQGTREQYF
DNA: TGCGCCAGCAGCTTGGCGCAGGGAACCCGCGAGCAGTACTTC

size: few
D: -
J: TRBJ2-4
V: TRBV7-2
CDR3: CASSLGQGEYGGQYF
DNA: TGTGCCAGCAGCTTAGGACAGGGTGAATACGGGGGTCAGTACTTC

size: -
D: -
J: TRBJ2-6
V: TRBV7-8
CDR3: CASSLGLGRGGVLTF
DNA: TGTGCCAGCAGCTTAGGGTTAGGCAGGGGAGGTGTCCTGACTTTC

size: -
D: -
J: TRBJ2-1
V: TRBV3-1
CDR3: CASSQGAATRSYNEQFF
DNA: TGTGCCAGCAGCCAAGGAGCGGCGACCCGCTCCTACAATGAGCAGTTCTTC

size: -
D: TRBD2
J: TRBJ2-1
V: TRBV4-2
CDR3: CASSQDLRSGAYNEQFF
DNA: TGTGCCAGCAGCCAAGACCTCCGCAGCGGGGCATACAATGAGCAGTTCTTC

size: once
D: -
J: TRBJ1-1
V: TRBV7-2
CDR3: CASSSSVQAMNTEAFF
DNA: TGTGCCAGCAGCTCCTCGGTCCAGGCTATGAACACTGAAGCTTTCTTT

size: -
D: TRBD2
J: TRBJ2-7
V: TRBV19
CDR3: CASSIVAGGPYEQYF
DNA: TGTGCCAGTAGTATAGTCGCGGGGGGCCCCTACGAGCAGTACTTC

size: few
D: -
J: TRBJ2-7
V: TRBV20-1
CDR3: CSAGRPDYEQYF
DNA: TGCAGTGCAGGGCGGCCGGACTACGAGCAGTACTTC

size: few
D: TRBD2
J: TRBJ2-1
V: TRBV7-2
CDR3: CASSSRGGGYEQFF
DNA: TGTGCCAGCAGCTCTCGAGGCGGGGGATATGAGCAGTTCTTC

size: few
D: -
J: TRBJ1-5
V: TRBV7-6
CDR3: CASSAAEVNQPQHF
DNA: TGTGCCAGCAGCGCCGCCGAAGTCAATCAGCCCCAGCATTTT

size: -
D: -
J: TRBJ2-7
V: TRBV20-1
CDR3: CSAIRDLRQYF
DNA: TGCAGTGCGATCAGGGATTTGAGGCAGTACTTC

size: -
D: -
J: TRBJ1-4
V: TRBV5-1
CDR3: CASSLQDSSVEKLFF
DNA: TGCGCCAGCAGCTTACAGGACAGCTCTGTGGAAAAACTGTTTTTT

size: -
D: TRBD2
J: TRBJ2-2
V: TRBV7-3
CDR3: CASSPLAGGLSGELFF
DNA: TGTGCCAGCAGCCCCCTAGCGGGGGGGCTTAGCGGGGAGCTGTTTTTT

size: many
D: -
J: TRBJ1-1
V: TRBV29-1
CDR3: CSVVRRLNTEAFF
DNA: TGCAGCGTTGTTCGGCGATTGAACACTGAAGCTTTCTTT

size: -
D: TRBD2
J: TRBJ2-1
V: TRBV7-2
CDR3: CASRQRGRDNEQFF
DNA: TGTGCCAGCAGACAGCGGGGGAGGGACAATGAGCAGTTCTTC

size: few
D: TRBD2
J: TRBJ2-7
V: TRBV10-1
CDR3: CAAHLPFSGGCEQYF
DNA: TGCGCCGCCCACCTACCCTTTAGCGGGGGGTGCGAGCAGTACTTC

size: -
D: TRBD2
J: TRBJ2-2
V: TRBV28
CDR3: CASSPHRGGRDTGELFF
DNA: TGTGCCAGCAGTCCCCATCGGGGGGGGCGAGATACCGGGGAGCTGTTTTTT

size: -
D: TRBD1
J: TRBJ1-1
V: TRBV4-3
CDR3: CASSQEDREMKDTEAFF
DNA: TGCGCCAGCAGCCAAGAAGACAGGGAGATGAAGGATACTGAAGCTTTCTTT

size: -
D: -
J: TRBJ2-7
V: TRBV5-1
CDR3: CASSLDTAYEQYF
DNA: TGCGCCAGCAGCCTAGATACAGCCTACGAGCAGTACTTC

size: -
D: -
J: TRBJ2-5
V: TRBV14
CDR3: CASSPYTVQETQYF
DNA: TGTGCCAGCAGCCCGTATACGGTCCAAGAGACCCAGTACTTC

size: few
D: TRBD1
J: TRBJ2-3
V: TRBV7-8
CDR3: CASSLPRAGGTTDTQYF
DNA: TGTGCCAGCAGCCTACCTCGGGCAGGGGGTACCACAGATACGCAGTATTTT

size: many
D: -
J: TRBJ2-3
V: TRBV3-1
CDR3: CASSRNTDTQYF
DNA: TGTGCCAGCAGCCGGAACACAGATACGCAGTATTTT

size: -
D: TRBD1
J: TRBJ2-7
V: TRBV4-1
CDR3: CASSQVATGAPTEQYF
DNA: TGCGCCAGCAGCCAAGTCGCGACAGGGGCCCCTACGGAGCAGTACTTC

size: -
D: -
J: TRBJ2-3
V: TRBV19
CDR3: CASSLKPPGGASTDTQYF
DNA: TGTGCCAGTAGTCTCAAGCCCCCGGGCGGTGCTTCCACAGATACGCAGTATTTT

size: -
D: -
J: TRBJ1-1
V: TRBV7-2
CDR3: CASSSPLRGGTEAFF
DNA: TGTGCCAGCAGCTCTCCCCTTCGGGGGGGAACTGAAGCTTTCTTT

size: -
D: TRBD1
J: TRBJ1-5
V: TRBV23-1
CDR3: CASRGQGSNQPQHF
DNA: TGCGCCAGCAGGGGACAGGGTAGCAATCAGCCCCAGCATTTT

size: -
D: TRBD2
J: TRBJ2-1
V: TRBV6-7
CDR3: CASSYLGTSSPGYNEQFF
DNA: TGTGCCAGCAGTTACTTAGGGACTAGCTCCCCCGGCTACAATGAGCAGTTCTTC

size: few
D: -
J: TRBJ1-6
V: TRBV3-1
CDR3: CASSQDRGSSYNSPLHF
DNA: TGTGCCAGCAGCCAAGATCGCGGGAGCTCCTATAATTCACCCCTCCACTTT